This entry is about one T cell receptor beta chain. As yet, its antigen is unknown. These data come from a study of blood T cells in healthy people across ages. Study conclusions and caveats: Nothing was known about donor CMV status, and this possibly confounded expanded clonotype changes. Diversity figures derived from one million T cells were judged to underestimate the true value.

Trimming took 0 bases from V and 0 from J, leaving 10 bases between them. The CDR3 spans 16 residues. Germline loops: CDR1 SGDLS, CDR2 YYNGEE. Every sample had a minimum of 6 million PBMCs isolated. Next came a second PCR, run for about 7 to 12 cycles, which used a sample-barcoded 5' primer along with a J-beta primer mix. One entry per CDR3 protein results from TCRdb running MiXCR on the 5' RACE reads. The table has 790,000 or so distinct CDR3 sequences, just over 55% seen once. V usage is TRBV9 and J usage is TRBJ2-1, with D possibly being TRBD1 or TRBD2 (5 bases each). The sample consisted of blood. This sequence originates from a man aged 35 to 55 in good health. CDR3 in amino acids: CASSVGAGSSYNEQFF. The CDR3 DNA reads as TGTGCCAGCAGCGTAGGTGCAGGGAGCTCCTACAATGAGCAGTTCTTC.